These T cell receptor beta chains were read from a single sample in a study of T cells after yellow fever vaccination. TCRdb used MiXCR to reprocess the 5' RACE reads, holding one entry per CDR3 protein. The repertoire has more than 95,000 distinct CDR3 sequences, over 12% of them found once; the top ten carry roughly 41%. The specimen comprised CD8+ T cells sorted from PBMCs, sampled 5 days after the yellow fever booster vaccination. The receptors shown here come from a man aged 18 to 30 who received the YFV17D yellow fever vaccine. Both conserved end residues are part of each CDR3. The D gene is left open where the match is weak. For some rows the clone size is stated as once, few or many, or as a class when expanded; others skip it.

TGTGCCAGCAGCTGGGGTCCGTCGGTCCGGGACGAGCAGTACTTC	CASSWGPSVRDEQYF	TRBJ2-7	NA	TRBV11-2	NA
TGTGCCAGCAGCGCGGACATTCCCAAAAACATTCAGTACTTC	CASSADIPKNIQYF	TRBJ2-4	NA	TRBV7-9	NA
TGTGCCAGCAGCCCCAGGAGGGGGAACTCCTACGAGCAGTACTTC	CASSPRRGNSYEQYF	TRBJ2-7	NA	TRBV7-8	NA
TGTGCCAGCAGCTTGGAGAGTACAGGGCTTGATCAGCCCCAGCATTTT	CASSLESTGLDQPQHF	TRBJ1-5	NA	TRBV13	NA
TGTGCCAGCAGAGTGACAGGGGTTGACTATGGCTACACCTTC	CASRVTGVDYGYTF	TRBJ1-2	few	TRBV6-5	TRBD1
TGCAGTGCTAGAGATCCGTTGAGTGGCTATGGCTACACCTTC	CSARDPLSGYGYTF	TRBJ1-2	many	TRBV20-1	NA
TGTGCCAGCAGTTTTGTTCTAGGCTCCCAAGCTTTCTTT	CASSFVLGSQAFF	TRBJ1-1	NA	TRBV12-3/TRBV12-4	NA
TGCAGCGTTGAAGGCCTCGAGGAGGAAAAACTGTTTTTT	CSVEGLEEEKLFF	TRBJ1-4	NA	TRBV29-1	NA
TGCGCCAGCAGCCACAGGACAGAATCCCGGTTTGGCTACACCTTC	CASSHRTESRFGYTF	TRBJ1-2	few	TRBV4-3	NA
TGTGCCAGCAGTCGTCGGGCTAGCACAGATACGCAGTATTTT	CASSRRASTDTQYF	TRBJ2-3	NA	TRBV12-3/TRBV12-4	NA
TGTGCCAGCAGCTTCTCCGGGACACGGAACACTGAAGCTTTCTTT	CASSFSGTRNTEAFF	TRBJ1-1	few	TRBV9	NA
TGTGCCAGCAGCTTATCTCCGGGACTCCAAGAGACCCAGTACTTC	CASSLSPGLQETQYF	TRBJ2-5	few	TRBV7-8	NA
TGTGCCAGCAGCTTAGGGTTTGACGGCTACACCTTC	CASSLGFDGYTF	TRBJ1-2	NA	TRBV13	NA
TGTGCCAGCAGCTCCCACCGACCCGGGGAGAACACTGAAGCTTTCTTT	CASSSHRPGENTEAFF	TRBJ1-1	few	TRBV7-9	NA
TGCGCCAGCAGCCAAGTCGGGGGGCTTGGCTACACCTTC	CASSQVGGLGYTF	TRBJ1-2	NA	TRBV4-1	NA
TGTGCCAGCAGCCAAGGACAGGTAGCTAACTATGGCTACACCTTC	CASSQGQVANYGYTF	TRBJ1-2	few	TRBV14	NA
TGCGCCAGCAGCCAAGACAGGGTGACGAACACTGAAGCTTTCTTT	CASSQDRVTNTEAFF	TRBJ1-1	NA	TRBV4-3	NA
TGTGCCAGCAGCCCAACGAACAGGGAAACGCAGTATTTT	CASSPTNRETQYF	TRBJ2-3	NA	TRBV5-4	NA
TGCGCCAGCAGCCAAGATTGGGGCGCCTTGACAGATACGCAGTATTTT	CASSQDWGALTDTQYF	TRBJ2-3	NA	TRBV4-3	NA
TGTGCCAGCAGTTCCGGGGTTGAGCAGTTCTTC	CASSSGVEQFF	TRBJ2-1	few	TRBV12-3/TRBV12-4	NA